This T cell receptor beta chain was recovered during a study of blood T cell repertoires in COVID-19. As for the study in general: The origin of the acute and convalescent COVID-19 samples was the United States, Italy and Spain. PBMCs, B-cell-depleted T cells, or T cells were the source of the cDNA or gDNA that made up the material.

Enrollment of patients from Seattle took place during active infection, with longitudinal follow-up. V shed 2 bases and J shed 3 bases, with 14 bases lying between them. The CDR3 loop spans 16 amino acids. Germline V gene sequence: CDR1 SGDLS, CDR2 YYNGEE. Methods used by the authors: Using reference gene primer amplification, nucleated cell counts were estimated. Sequencing was performed with immunoSEQ multiplex PCR; in TCRdb, only in-frame clones are kept and a portion is missing. That table supplies the V and J calls and clone size; D and trimming were determined from the DNA. The data contain 300,000 to 400,000 clones, 80% to 90% of them singletons.

This TCR was sampled from a woman aged 55-75 years with COVID-19, enrolled during active disease. The gene calls are TRBV9 and TRBJ1-4; no clear D. Sequenced: peripheral blood. CDR3 in amino acids: CASSVRTGRSNEKLFF. In nucleotides, the CDR3 is TGTGCCAGCAGCGTGAGGACTGGTCGGTCTAATGAAAAACTGTTTTTT.